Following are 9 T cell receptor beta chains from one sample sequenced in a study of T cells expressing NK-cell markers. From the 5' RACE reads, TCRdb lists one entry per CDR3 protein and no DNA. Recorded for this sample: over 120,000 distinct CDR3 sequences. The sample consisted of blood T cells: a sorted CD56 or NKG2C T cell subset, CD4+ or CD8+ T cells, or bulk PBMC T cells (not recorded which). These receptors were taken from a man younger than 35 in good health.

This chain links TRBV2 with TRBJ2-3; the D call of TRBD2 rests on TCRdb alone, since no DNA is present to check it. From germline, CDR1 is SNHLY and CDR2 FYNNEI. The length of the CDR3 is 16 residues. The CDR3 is CASSTGTSGTGDTQYF.

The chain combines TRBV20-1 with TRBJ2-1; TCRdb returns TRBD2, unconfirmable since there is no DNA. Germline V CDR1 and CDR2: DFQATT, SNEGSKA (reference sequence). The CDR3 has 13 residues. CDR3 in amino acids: CSGGSAGTNEQFF.

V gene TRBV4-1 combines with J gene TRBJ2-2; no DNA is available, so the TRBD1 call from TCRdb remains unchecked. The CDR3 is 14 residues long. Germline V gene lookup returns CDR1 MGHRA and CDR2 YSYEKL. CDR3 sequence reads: CASSQGGGTGELFF.

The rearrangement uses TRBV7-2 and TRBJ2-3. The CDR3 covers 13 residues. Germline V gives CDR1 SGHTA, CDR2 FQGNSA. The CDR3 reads CASSFFLLDTQFF.

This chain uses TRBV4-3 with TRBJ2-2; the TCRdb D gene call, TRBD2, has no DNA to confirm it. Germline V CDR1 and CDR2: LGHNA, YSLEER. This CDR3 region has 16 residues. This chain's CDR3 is CASSQPSGSNTGELFF.

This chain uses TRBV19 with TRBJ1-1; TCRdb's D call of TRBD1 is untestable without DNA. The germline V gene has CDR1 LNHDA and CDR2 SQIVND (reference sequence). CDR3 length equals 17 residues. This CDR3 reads CASGAGTATNMNTEAFF. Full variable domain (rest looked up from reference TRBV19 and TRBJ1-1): DGGITQSPKYLFRKEGQNVTLSCEQNLNHDAMYWYRQDPGQGLRLIYYSQIVNDFQKGDIAEGYSVSREKKESFPLTVTSAQKNPTAFYLCASGAGTATNMNTEAFFGQGTRLTVV.

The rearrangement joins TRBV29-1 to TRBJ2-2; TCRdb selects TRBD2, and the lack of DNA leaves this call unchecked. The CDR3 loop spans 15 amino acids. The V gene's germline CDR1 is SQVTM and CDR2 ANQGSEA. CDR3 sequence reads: CSVDPGTSGSGELFF.

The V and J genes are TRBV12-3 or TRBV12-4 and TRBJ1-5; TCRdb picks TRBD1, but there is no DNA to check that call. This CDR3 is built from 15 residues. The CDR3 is CASSFRQGGNQPQHF.

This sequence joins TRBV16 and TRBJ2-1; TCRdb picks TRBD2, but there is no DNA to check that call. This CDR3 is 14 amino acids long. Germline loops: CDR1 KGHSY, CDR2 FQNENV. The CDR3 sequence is CASSLATRLPSLFF.